The clone carrying this T cell receptor beta chain was counted many times. Its antigen is not known. Molecular barcoded adaptors covering alpha/delta and beta/gamma chains were used on roughly 400 ng RNA. A single record per CDR3 protein comes from TCRdb applying MiXCR to the reads. The table lists 40,000 to 55,000 distinct CDR3 sequences, roughly 18% of them singletons. These data originate in a study of read filtering for tumor transcriptome and immune sequencing. Trimming took 3 bases from V and 0 from J, leaving 14 bases between them. The CDR3 has 17 amino acids. Study-level points and caveats: IR-seq and RNA-seq agreed better without single-read clonotypes. Compared with RNA-seq, IR-seq gave much higher clonotype depth and reliability.

The origin of this receptor is a donor aged 40 or over with multiple myeloma. Sequencing used a population of CD138-negative cells sorted from bone marrow. The chain uses TRBV12-3 or TRBV12-4 and TRBJ2-2; the D gene is possibly TRBD2 (5 bases). CDR3 bases: TGTGCCAGCAGTTTGGAAGAGGGTGGGGCGAACACCGGGGAGCTGTTTTTT. Amino acids: CASSLEEGGANTGELFF.